The entry that follows covers one T cell receptor beta chain sequence. Germline V gene lookup returns CDR1 LNHNV and CDR2 YYDKDF (reference sequence). V was pared by 1 base and J by 2 bases, with 9 bases between. CDR3 length equals 14 residues. PCR involved 60 Vbeta and 13 Jbeta primers. Measured with immunoSEQ multiplex PCR; TCRdb has only the in-frame clones, and not every one. The sample contains roughly 180,000 clones, roughly a tenth of which appear only once. The data stem from a study of cytomegalovirus exposure and HLA in healthy donors. The source material was PBMCs. The source of this sequence is a woman in her thirties in good health and CMV-seropositive. The gene calls are TRBV15 and TRBJ2-7; D may be TRBD2 (7 bases). CDR3 region: CATSRGRGPYEQYF. In DNA form, the CDR3 reads TGTGCCACCAGCAGAGGGCGGGGGCCCTACGAGCAGTACTTC.